A selection of T cell receptor beta chains follows, all from one sample in a study of Ad26.COV2.S vaccination and SARS-CoV-2 variants. Some clones are missing from TCRdb's copy, which holds only in-frame ones; the method was immunoSEQ multiplex PCR. The sample has about 430,000 clones, 75% to 95% seen once. Sequenced here: peripheral blood, sampled in a trial of Ad26.COV2.S vaccine versus placebo. All receptors derive from a person between 18 and 59 years old who received the Ad26.COV2.S COVID-19 vaccine or a placebo. Each CDR3 is given with its conserved first and last residue. A D gene is named only where the DNA matches it firmly. Size is omitted from some rows. Given values are once, few, many or a class for expanded clones.

V gene	D gene	J gene	clone size	CDR3 protein
TRBV2	-	TRBJ2-2	-	CASSADRTNTGELFF
TRBV7-9	TRBD2	TRBJ2-5	-	CASSLGTSGRIQETQYF
TRBV18	-	TRBJ2-5	-	CASSRDTTATQYF
TRBV2	TRBD2	TRBJ2-4	few	CASSVSGRAVGKNIQYF
TRBV7-8	-	TRBJ1-1	-	CASSLAHGNTEAFF
TRBV27	TRBD2	TRBJ2-3	-	CASSLTTSGYADTQYF
TRBV4-1	TRBD2	TRBJ2-1	-	CASSQGSGLAGEYNEQFF
TRBV19	TRBD1	TRBJ1-5	-	CASSTGDRRPQHF
TRBV30	-	TRBJ2-5	few	CAWSPNSAGWQETQYF
TRBV6-5	TRBD2	TRBJ2-7	-	CASSRRLALISEQYF
TRBV7-9	-	TRBJ2-2	-	CASSLGGSRNTGELFF
TRBV30	TRBD1	TRBJ1-1	-	CAWRRAGGNTEAFF
TRBV4-2	-	TRBJ1-1	-	CASSQDLANTEAFF
TRBV6-5	TRBD1	TRBJ1-4	-	CASRNDRALGEKLFF
TRBV21-1	-	TRBJ2-7	once	CASSIWAGNSYEQYF
TRBV29-1	TRBD1	TRBJ1-1	once	CSVEWQGATEAFF
TRBV30	TRBD2	TRBJ2-3	-	CAWTSSGFTDTQYF
TRBV18	-	TRBJ1-4	once	CASSKTGYNEKLFF
TRBV29-1	-	TRBJ2-5	once	CSVGDPLGKTQYF
TRBV28	-	TRBJ1-5	-	CASSLLQKSYQPQHF
TRBV12-3/TRBV12-4	-	TRBJ1-2	-	CASSLEVYGYTF
TRBV29-1	TRBD1	TRBJ1-2	-	CSVLGQTHYGYTF
TRBV6-5	TRBD1	TRBJ1-4	-	CASSPGTGGGEKLFF
TRBV28	-	TRBJ1-4	-	CASSYSDGNEKLFF
TRBV28	-	TRBJ2-1	-	CASRHRRDSVFYNEQFF
TRBV5-4	-	TRBJ2-2	-	CASSVARTANTGELFF
TRBV6-2/TRBV6-3	-	TRBJ2-3	-	CASSFPQGSGAFQDTQYF
TRBV9	TRBD2	TRBJ2-1	once	CASRPREGGPNEQFF
TRBV7-9	-	TRBJ1-2	-	CASRKSGTARGDYTF
TRBV7-6	-	TRBJ2-1	-	CASSLRDSYNEQFF
TRBV6-5	TRBD1	TRBJ2-5	once	CASSYLGQGAGETQYF
TRBV5-1	TRBD1	TRBJ2-7	once	CASSKDREPYEQYF
TRBV19	-	TRBJ2-1	once	CASSIYTSSYNEQFF
TRBV6-5	-	TRBJ2-7	-	CASSRGGFNYEQYF
TRBV5-1	TRBD2	TRBJ2-3	-	CASSFGTSGRADTQYF
TRBV20-1	TRBD2	TRBJ2-1	-	CSASLGGGSPYNEQFF
TRBV29-1	TRBD2	TRBJ2-3	-	CSVVFRVAGVWADTQYF
TRBV2	-	TRBJ2-5	once	CASSDIGDGEETQYF
TRBV27	TRBD1	TRBJ1-6	-	CASTRQGAASPLHF
TRBV5-5	TRBD1	TRBJ1-2	-	CASSLTGQGGSTF
TRBV18	-	TRBJ1-1	-	CASSPDGRNTEAFF
TRBV7-2	TRBD1	TRBJ1-1	-	CASSRDRGNTEAFF